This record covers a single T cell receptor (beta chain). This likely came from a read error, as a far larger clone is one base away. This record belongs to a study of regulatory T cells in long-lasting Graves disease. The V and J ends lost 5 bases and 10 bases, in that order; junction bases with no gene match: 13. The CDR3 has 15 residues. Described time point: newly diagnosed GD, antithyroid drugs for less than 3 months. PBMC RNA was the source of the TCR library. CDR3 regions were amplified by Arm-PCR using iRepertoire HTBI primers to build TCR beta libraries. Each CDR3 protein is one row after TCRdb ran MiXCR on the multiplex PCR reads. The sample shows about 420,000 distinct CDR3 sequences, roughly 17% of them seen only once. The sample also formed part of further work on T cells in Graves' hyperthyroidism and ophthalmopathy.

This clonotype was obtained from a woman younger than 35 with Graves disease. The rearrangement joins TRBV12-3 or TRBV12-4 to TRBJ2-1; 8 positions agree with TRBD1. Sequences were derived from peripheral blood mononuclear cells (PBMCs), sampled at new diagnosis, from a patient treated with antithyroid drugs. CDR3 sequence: CASSRPGQGAYEQFF. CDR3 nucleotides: TGTGCCAGCAGTCGACCGGGGCAGGGGGCCTACGAGCAGTTCTTC.